Listed here are 5 T cell receptor beta chains from one sample, sequenced in a study of T cell changes during pregnancy in multiple sclerosis. Using immunoSEQ multiplex PCR, the repertoire was profiled, and TCRdb retains in-frame clones only, with some absent. Here the sample spans 75,000 to 100,000 clones, about nine tenths being singletons. Source: peripheral blood, taken after pregnancy. Every receptor here comes from a female donor in good health, enrolled as a control in a pregnancy study.

The rearrangement joins TRBV7-2 to TRBJ2-7; maybe TRBD2 (5 bases). The CDR3 sequence is 14 residues long. CDR1 and CDR2 from the germline V gene are SGHTA and FQGNSA. The V gene lost 1 base and the J gene lost 3 bases, with 10 bases spanning the gap. The CDR3, as DNA: TGTGCCAGCAGCTTAGGAGGAGGTGGCTACGAGCAGTACTTC. It is translated as CASSLGGGGYEQYF.

V is TRBV19 and J is TRBJ2-2; D perhaps matches TRBD2 (5 bases). Deletions cut 7 bases from V and 6 bases from J, with 12 bases between. The germline V gene encodes CDR1 LNHDA and CDR2 SQIVND (reference sequence). The CDR3 covers 13 residues. CDR3 nucleotides: TGTGCCAGTACCACCGGGGTCGCCGGGGAGCTGTTTTTT. Protein sequence: CASTTGVAGELFF.

This clone came up once. The rearrangement joins TRBV11-2 to TRBJ2-5, with D possibly being TRBD2 (5 bases). Germline V gene lookup returns CDR1 SGHAT and CDR2 FQNNGV. V lost 5 bases to trimming and J lost 5 bases, with 9 bases between them. This CDR3 spans 12 amino acids. The CDR3 nucleotides read TGTGCCAGCAGCCCCACGGGGGAGACCCAGTACTTC. Encoded protein: CASSPTGETQYF. The full variable domain, with the rest looked up from reference TRBV11-2 and TRBJ2-5, is EAGVAQSPRYKIIEKRQSVAFWCNPISGHATLYWYQQILGQGPKLLIQFQNNGVVDDSQLPKDRFSAERLKGVDSTLKIQPAKLEDSAVYLCASSPTGETQYFGPGTRLLVL.

CDR3 in DNA: TGTGCCAGCAGTTCGGGACTAGTAAGGTACGAGCAGTACTTC. Translated: CASSSGLVRYEQYF. The chain is built from TRBV28 and TRBJ2-7; 8 bases match TRBD2. The CDR3 loop spans 14 amino acids. Germline CDR1 reads MDHEN; CDR2 reads SYDVKM. The trim removed 4 bases at V and 4 bases at J, leaving 6 bases unmatched.

This chain connects TRBV7-9 to TRBJ1-1, with D tentatively TRBD1 (5 bases). Trimming shortened V by 5 bases and J by 6 bases, and 16 bases separated the two germline ends. The CDR3 has 14 amino acids. Germline CDR1 SEHNR, CDR2 FQNEAQ (reference sequence). The DNA for the CDR3 is TGTGCCAGCAGCGCTTGGGGGGAAGGGCCTGAAGCTTTCTTT. It yields the protein CASSAWGEGPEAFF.